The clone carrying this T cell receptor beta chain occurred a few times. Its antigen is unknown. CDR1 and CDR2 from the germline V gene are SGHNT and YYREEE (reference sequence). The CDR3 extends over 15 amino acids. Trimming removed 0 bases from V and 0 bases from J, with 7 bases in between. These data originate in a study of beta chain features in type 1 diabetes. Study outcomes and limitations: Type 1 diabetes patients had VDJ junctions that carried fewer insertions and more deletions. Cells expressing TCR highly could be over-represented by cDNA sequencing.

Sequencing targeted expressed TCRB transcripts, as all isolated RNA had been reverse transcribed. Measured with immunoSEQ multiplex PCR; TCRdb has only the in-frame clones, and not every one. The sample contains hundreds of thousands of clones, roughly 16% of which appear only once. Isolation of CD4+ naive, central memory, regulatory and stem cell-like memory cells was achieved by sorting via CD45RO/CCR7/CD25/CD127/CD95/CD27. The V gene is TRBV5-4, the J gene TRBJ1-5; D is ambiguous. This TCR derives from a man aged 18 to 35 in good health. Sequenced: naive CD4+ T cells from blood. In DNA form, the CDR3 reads TGTGCCAGCAGCTTGGGGGCTGGTAGCAATCAGCCCCAGCATTTT. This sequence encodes CASSLGAGSNQPQHF. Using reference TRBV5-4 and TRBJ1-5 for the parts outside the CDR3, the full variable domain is ETGVTQSPTHLIKTRGQQVTLRCSSQSGHNTVSWYQQALGQGPQFIFQYYREEENGRGNFPPRFSGLQFPNYSSELNVNALELDDSALYLCASSLGAGSNQPQHFGDGTRLSIL.